What follows are 30 T cell receptor beta chains derived from one specimen sequenced in a study of healthy donors' naive CD4 and CD8 T cells. Each TCR library used around 540 ng of total RNA and a linear amplification protocol. TCRdb ran MiXCR on the reads and lists one entry per CDR3 protein. The repertoire holds 150,000 to 200,000 distinct CDR3 sequences, around three quarters seen once, with roughly 2.3% in the top ten. Sequences were obtained from naive CD4+ and CD8+ T cells sorted from blood, pooled from several donors. The receptors were gathered from a pool of human donors in good health; the sample pools cells from several healthy donors.

The chain combines TRBV19 with TRBJ2-1; 9 bases are shared with TRBD2. Germline CDR1 LNHDA, CDR2 SQIVND (reference sequence). This CDR3 has 14 residues. Germline trimming cut 5 bases from V and 10 bases from J; bases unmatched to any gene: 9. The chain's CDR3 is CASSPRTSDREQFF. Here the CDR3 DNA reads TGTGCCAGTAGTCCGCGGACTAGCGATCGGGAGCAGTTCTTC.

A few counts support this clonotype. The chain has TRBV29-1 and TRBJ1-1, with TRBD1 matching over 7 bases. CDR1 is SQVTM and CDR2 is ANQGSEA in the germline V gene. V lost 6 bases, J lost 5 bases, and 6 bases stayed unmatched. The CDR3 sequence is 12 residues long. CDR3 residues: CSVGHRGTEAFF. The CDR3 DNA sequence: TGCAGCGTAGGACACAGGGGAACTGAAGCTTTCTTT. Complete variable domain (other parts from reference TRBV29-1 and TRBJ1-1): SAVISQKPSRDICQRGTSLTIQCQVDSQVTMMFWYRQQPGQSLTLIATANQGSEATYESGFVIDKFPISRPNLTFSTLTVSNMSPEDSSIYLCSVGHRGTEAFFGQGTRLTVV.

V usage is TRBV10-3 and J usage is TRBJ2-3; perhaps TRBD2 as D (5 bases). Trimming took 4 bases from V and 4 from J, leaving 12 bases between them. Germline V gene data show CDR1 as ENHRY and CDR2 as SYGVKD. The CDR3 extends over 14 amino acids. This CDR3 reads CAISGGLIPDTQYF. The CDR3 coding sequence is TGTGCCATCAGTGGAGGGCTAATTCCAGATACGCAGTATTTT.

The CDR3 DNA is TGTGCCAGCAGCTTAGTGGGCGGATTCACAGATACGCAGTATTTT. Translation: CASSLVGGFTDTQYF. The gene calls are TRBV11-1 and TRBJ2-3; D not resolved. The ends were cut back, 1 base at V and 2 bases at J, with 10 bases in the middle. This CDR3 contains 15 residues. CDR1 SGHAT and CDR2 FQDESV come from the germline V gene (reference sequence). Complete variable domain (other parts from reference TRBV11-1 and TRBJ2-3): EAEVAQSPRYKITEKSQAVAFWCDPISGHATLYWYRQILGQGPELLVQFQDESVVDDSQLPKDRFSAERLKGVDSTLKIQPAELGDSAMYLCASSLVGGFTDTQYFGPGTRLTVL.

J is TRBJ1-2 and V is TRBV19; 8 positions match TRBD1. Germline CDR1 is LNHDA and CDR2 is SQIVND (reference sequence). This CDR3 has 13 amino acids. The junction had 1 base not matched to a gene; V was cut back by 3 bases and J by 4 bases. The CDR3 protein is CASSMGTGYGYTF. As DNA, the CDR3 is TGTGCCAGTAGTATGGGGACAGGCTATGGCTACACCTTC.

The chain combines TRBV29-1 with TRBJ2-3; D is uncertain. Germline V gene data show CDR1 as SQVTM and CDR2 as ANQGSEA. The CDR3 sequence is 14 residues long. Trimming removed 4 bases from V and 6 bases from J, with 17 bases in between. The DNA for the CDR3 is TGCAGCGTTGTTCGGGTGATTCCCTCCGATACGCAGTATTTT. Its protein is CSVVRVIPSDTQYF.

V is TRBV29-1 and J is TRBJ2-5, with 7 bases that match TRBD2. The ends lost 6 bases at V and 1 base at J; junction bases unmatched: 11. The CDR3 length is 15 residues. The V gene's germline CDR1 is SQVTM and CDR2 ANQGSEA. The CDR3 here is CSVAQRGQFQETQYF. The CDR3 bases are TGCAGCGTAGCACAGCGGGGCCAATTCCAAGAGACCCAGTACTTC.

V is TRBV19 and J is TRBJ2-6, with D possibly matching TRBD1 (5 bases). Germline assignment: CDR1 LNHDA and CDR2 SQIVND (reference sequence). The CDR3 loop spans 15 amino acids. V was pared by 5 bases and J by 4 bases, with 12 bases between. The CDR3 nucleotides read TGTGCCAGTAGTTTGACAGCAACAGGGGCCAACGTCCTGACTTTC. Its translation: CASSLTATGANVLTF.

This chain uses TRBV6-5 with TRBJ2-1; TRBD1 aligns across 10 bases. Germline values: CDR1 MNHEY, CDR2 SVGAGI. CDR3 length: 18 residues. The J segment lost 12 bases and the V segment lost 1 base, leaving 18 bases of the junction unmatched. CDR3 bases: TGTGCCAGCAGTTACTGGGGACAGGGGCGTTCGGGTAACAGGGGGCAGTTCTTC. Translation gives CASSYWGQGRSGNRGQFF.

This clonotype has a handful of counts. The V and J genes are TRBV19 and TRBJ2-2; TRBD1 matches at 9 bases. With 9 bases clipped from V and 6 bases from J, the junction kept 5 bases outside the gene matches. The CDR3 totals 13 residues. Germline V CDR1 and CDR2: LNHDA, SQIVND (reference sequence). CDR3 sequence: CASRDRVAGELFF. The CDR3 nucleotides are TGTGCCAGCCGGGACAGGGTAGCCGGGGAGCTGTTTTTT.

The genes are TRBV5-6 and TRBJ1-1; the D is unclear. This CDR3 has 13 amino acids. Trimming pared 4 bases from V and 4 bases from J, leaving 11 bases between. CDR1 SGHDT and CDR2 YYEEEE come from the germline V gene. The CDR3 protein is CASSHLSFTEAFF. CDR3 DNA sequence: TGTGCCAGCAGCCATCTTAGCTTCACTGAAGCTTTCTTT.

The CDR3 nucleotides read TGTGCCAGCAGTCCCCGACTAGCGGGGGACAATGAGCAGTTCTTC. This translates into CASSPRLAGDNEQFF. The chain couples TRBV27 to TRBJ2-1, with 12 bases matching TRBD2. The CDR3 length is 15 residues. In germline, CDR1 is MNHEY, CDR2 SMNVEV (reference sequence). The junction had 4 bases not matched to a gene; V was cut back by 5 bases and J by 5 bases.

The chain combines TRBV5-6 with TRBJ1-2; TRBD1 might be the D (5 bases). V was trimmed by 3 bases and J by 2 bases, leaving 11 bases between them. CDR3 size: 14 residues. CDR1 SGHDT and CDR2 YYEEEE come from the germline V gene. CDR3 in amino acids: CASSSRQTNYGYTF. The CDR3 DNA is TGTGCCAGCAGCTCTCGACAGACCAACTATGGCTACACCTTC. Full variable domain (rest looked up from reference TRBV5-6 and TRBJ1-2): DAGVTQSPTHLIKTRGQQVTLRCSPKSGHDTVSWYQQALGQGPQFIFQYYEEEERQRGNFPDRFSGHQFPNYSSELNVNALLLGDSALYLCASSSRQTNYGYTFGSGTRLTVV.

This chain connects TRBV6-1 to TRBJ2-1; 15 positions match TRBD2. The V segment lost 5 bases and the J segment 8 bases; nucleotides outside the gene matches: 10. The germline CDR1 and CDR2 sequences are MNHNS and SASEGT. This CDR3 is 17 amino acids long. CDR3 amino acids: CASSSGLAGGPSDEQFF. CDR3 coding DNA: TGTGCCAGCAGTTCTGGACTAGCGGGAGGGCCAAGTGATGAGCAGTTCTTC.

The gene calls are TRBV20-1 and TRBJ1-5, with D unresolved. V dropped 3 bases and J dropped 3 bases, with 18 bases sitting between them. Germline CDR1 DFQATT, CDR2 SNEGSKA (reference sequence). The CDR3 contains 16 residues. CDR3 residues: CSASPQDGLSNQPQHF. Written as DNA, the CDR3 is TGCAGTGCTAGTCCCCAAGACGGGTTGTCCAATCAGCCCCAGCATTTT.

The J gene is TRBJ2-2, the V gene TRBV6-6; either TRBD1 or TRBD2 may supply D (5 bases each). The length of the CDR3 is 16 residues. The V end was cut by 5 bases, the J end by 2 bases, with 15 bases between. Germline V gives CDR1 MNHNY, CDR2 SVGAGI (reference sequence). CDR3: CASSRAEGHNTGELFF. The CDR3 DNA reads TGTGCCAGCAGTAGGGCCGAGGGGCACAACACCGGGGAGCTGTTTTTT.

The chain employs TRBV19 and TRBJ1-6; D remains ambiguous. The ends were cut back, 3 bases at V and 2 bases at J, with 8 bases in the middle. The germline gives CDR1 LNHDA, CDR2 SQIVND (reference sequence). The CDR3 loop spans 15 amino acids. The CDR3 here is CASSIEPAYNSPLHF. CDR3 DNA: TGTGCCAGTAGTATCGAACCGGCCTATAATTCACCCCTCCACTTT.

The chain recombines TRBV18 with TRBJ1-1, with a weak D call TRBD1 (6 bases). Deletions cut 6 bases from V and 3 bases from J, with 17 bases between. From germline, CDR1 is KGHSH and CDR2 LQKENI. The CDR3 length is 15 residues. Written as DNA, the CDR3 is TGTGCCAGCTCCAATAAAGGGGGGAGAGACACTGAAGCTTTCTTT. This gives the protein CASSNKGGRDTEAFF.

The chain is built from TRBV14 and TRBJ1-1, with D possibly matching TRBD1 (5 bases). The V gene's germline CDR1 is SGHDN and CDR2 FVKESK. This CDR3 region has 15 residues. With 2 bases removed from V and 0 bases from J, the gap between germline ends came to 10 bases. The CDR3 sequence is CASSQWGRLNTEAFF. CDR3 coding DNA: TGTGCCAGCAGCCAATGGGGCAGACTGAACACTGAAGCTTTCTTT. Looking up the rest from reference TRBV14 and TRBJ1-1 gives the full variable domain: EAGVTQFPSHSVIEKGQTVTLRCDPISGHDNLYWYRRVMGKEIKFLLHFVKESKQDESGMPNNRFLAERTGGTYSTLKVQPAELEDSGVYFCASSQWGRLNTEAFFGQGTRLTVV.

The table lists this clonotype with a count of one. The V call is TRBV12-3 or TRBV12-4, the J call TRBJ2-3, with D possibly being TRBD2 (5 bases). The CDR3 runs 15 residues. With 4 bases removed from V and 0 bases from J, the gap between germline ends came to 11 bases. CDR3 in amino acids: CASSYGRASTDTQYF. The DNA for the CDR3 is TGTGCCAGCAGTTACGGGCGGGCGAGCACAGATACGCAGTATTTT.

The chain links TRBV29-1 to TRBJ1-5, with TRBD1 matching 9 bases. Germline loops: CDR1 SQVTM, CDR2 ANQGSEA. Trimming at V came to 4 bases and at J to 3 bases, leaving 13 bases not matched to a gene. The CDR3 runs 17 residues. CDR3 in amino acids: CSVVLPSGQGTNQPQHF. CDR3 bases: TGCAGCGTTGTTCTTCCCTCGGGACAGGGTACCAATCAGCCCCAGCATTTT.

DNA for the CDR3: TGTGCCAGCAGTTTATTGGGGACAGGGGGAGGGACTGAAGCTTTCTTT. This translates into CASSLLGTGGGTEAFF. The J gene is TRBJ1-1, the V gene TRBV27; 11 positions agree with TRBD1. The V gene end was trimmed by 1 base and the J gene end by 5 bases; junction bases not matched to a gene: 6. There are 16 residues in the CDR3. Germline V lookup: CDR1 MNHEY, CDR2 SMNVEV (reference sequence).

The genes are TRBV30 and TRBJ1-1; D call uncertain. CDR1 and CDR2 from the germline V gene are GTSNPN and SVGIG (reference sequence). This CDR3 is built from 13 residues. The V end lost 0 bases, the J end lost 4 bases, and 9 bases lay between the germline ends. CDR3 residues: CAWSVPWGTEAFF. As DNA, the CDR3 is TGTGCCTGGAGTGTACCATGGGGCACTGAAGCTTTCTTT.

The table lists this clonotype with a few counts. This sequence joins TRBV11-2 and TRBJ2-1; 15 bases are shared with TRBD2. V lost 5 bases, J lost 0 bases, and 5 bases stayed unmatched. This CDR3 contains 18 residues. The germline V gene has CDR1 SGHAT and CDR2 FQNNGV. CDR3 region: CASSQGLAGGSSYNEQFF. The DNA of the CDR3 is TGTGCCAGCAGCCAGGGACTAGCGGGGGGCAGCTCCTACAATGAGCAGTTCTTC. The whole variable domain, remainder taken from reference TRBV11-2 and TRBJ2-1, is EAGVAQSPRYKIIEKRQSVAFWCNPISGHATLYWYQQILGQGPKLLIQFQNNGVVDDSQLPKDRFSAERLKGVDSTLKIQPAKLEDSAVYLCASSQGLAGGSSYNEQFFGPGTRLTVL.

The chain combines TRBV6-2 or TRBV6-3 with TRBJ2-1; no clear D gene. Trimming removed 0 bases from V and 9 bases from J, with 9 bases in between. There are 13 residues in the CDR3. The germline V gene encodes CDR1 MNHEY and CDR2 SVGEGT. CDR3 amino acids: CASSYSIGSEQFF. The CDR3 coding sequence is TGTGCCAGCAGTTACTCGATAGGAAGTGAGCAGTTCTTC.

This clonotype was picked up one time. This chain connects TRBV19 to TRBJ2-7, with a weak D call TRBD2 (5 bases). This CDR3 is 14 amino acids long. Germline CDR1 and CDR2: LNHDA and SQIVND (reference sequence). Trimming shortened V by 3 bases and J by 0 bases, and 9 bases separated the two germline ends. DNA for the CDR3: TGTGCCAGTAGTATCGAGGGAATCTCCTACGAGCAGTACTTC. Translation: CASSIEGISYEQYF.

The rearrangement uses TRBV29-1 and TRBJ2-3; weak D call: TRBD2 (6 bases). The germline gives CDR1 SQVTM, CDR2 ANQGSEA. The CDR3 covers 11 residues. Trimming took 7 bases from V and 5 from J, leaving 10 bases between them. CDR3 DNA: TGCAGCGCCACAGCGGGAGATACGCAGTATTTT. This codes for CSATAGDTQYF.

The rearrangement uses TRBV6-2 or TRBV6-3 and TRBJ1-1; D gene uncertain. Trimming took off 5 bases at V and 1 base at J, with 17 bases between the two ends. Germline CDR1 is MNHEY and CDR2 is SVGEGT. The CDR3 consists of 16 residues. CDR3 in amino acids: CASSPHRATSNTEAFF. In nucleotides, the CDR3 is TGTGCCAGCAGTCCTCATCGGGCTACGTCGAACACTGAAGCTTTCTTT.

J is TRBJ1-6 and V is TRBV27, with 9 bases aligning to TRBD1. Per germline, CDR1 MNHEY and CDR2 SMNVEV (reference sequence). The CDR3 is made up of 15 amino acids. Unmatched junction bases numbered 11, after V lost 4 bases and J lost 13 bases. The CDR3 protein is CASSSPGQGAGPLHF. Here the CDR3 DNA reads TGTGCCAGCAGTTCACCGGGACAGGGAGCCGGGCCCCTCCACTTT.

The table lists this clonotype with a few counts. V gene TRBV6-5 combines with J gene TRBJ1-1; D is uncertain. Germline values: CDR1 MNHEY, CDR2 SVGAGI. The CDR3 totals 14 residues. V lost 2 bases and J 4 bases, leaving 11 bases between the germline ends. In DNA, the CDR3 is TGTGCCAGCAGTTACCAAGGCGGGGTCACTGAAGCTTTCTTT. It codes for CASSYQGGVTEAFF.